Only one count was recorded for the clone carrying this T cell receptor beta chain. This specimen belongs to a study of blood T cells in healthy people across ages. Primers used in a second PCR of about 6 to 11 cycles were a sample-barcoded 5' primer and a J-beta primer mix. MiXCR, run by TCRdb on the 5' RACE reads, gives a single entry per CDR3 protein. Found here are approximately 490,000 distinct CDR3 sequences, 24% of them singletons; the top ten hold 8.5% to 9.5%. CDR1 DFQATT and CDR2 SNEGSKA come from the germline V gene (reference sequence). V lost 0 bases, J lost 3 bases, and 5 bases lay in between. The CDR3 contains 13 residues. The same data also contributed to another study, on T cells of mothers and their children. This second study notes: Maternal samples each gave over 9.5 million TCR beta CDR3 reads, and child samples roughly 3 million each. No persistent microchimeric T cell clones were detected at roughly 100 clones per million clonotypes sensitivity.

The clonotype comes from a boy aged 10-17 years in good health. Sequenced input: blood. J is TRBJ1-4 and V is TRBV20-1; D not resolved. The CDR3 DNA sequence: TGCAGTGCTAGAGAGGGTCCTAATGAAAAACTGTTTTTT. It specifies CSAREGPNEKLFF.